The 14 T cell receptor beta chains below come from one sample, sequenced in a study of beta chain features in type 1 diabetes. The whole isolated RNA underwent reverse transcription, so sequencing captured expressed TCRB transcripts. Method: immunoSEQ multiplex PCR; TCRdb's copy keeps in-frame clones and lacks some. The profile shows around 310,000 clones, around 10% of them singletons. Sequenced material: naive CD4+ T cells from blood. The receptors originated from a woman aged 25 to 39 in good health.

This clone was detected many times. At one end, the junction sequence differs from germline, possibly due to a read error. The CDR3 spells CSVAASSRDTQYF. In DNA form, the CDR3 reads TGCAGCGTTGCGGCTAGCAGCAGAGATACGCAGTATTTT. The chain recombines TRBV29-1 with TRBJ2-3, with TRBD2 as a possible D gene (5 bases). The germline gives CDR1 SQVTM, CDR2 ANQGSEA. The CDR3 length is 13 residues.

This clone was seen only a few times. The V and J genes are TRBV30 and TRBJ2-7; 12 bases are shared with TRBD1. The V segment lost 1 base and the J segment 1 base; nucleotides outside the gene matches: 8. Germline CDR1 and CDR2: GTSNPN and SVGIG (reference sequence). This CDR3 contains 17 residues. CDR3 loop: CAWSAPKGQGASYEQYF. CDR3 in DNA: TGTGCCTGGAGTGCCCCTAAGGGACAGGGGGCTTCCTACGAGCAGTACTTC.

In its sample, this clone was seen a few times. This rearrangement joins TRBV12-5 to TRBJ1-3, with unresolved D. CDR3 length: 13 residues. V was clipped by 3 bases and J by 0 bases, with 3 bases between them. The germline V gene has CDR1 LGHNT and CDR2 FRNRAP. This CDR3 is CASGFSSGNTIYF. The CDR3 bases are TGTGCTAGTGGTTTCAGCTCTGGAAACACCATATATTTT.

This clone was counted between two and nine times. The rearrangement uses TRBV5-6 and TRBJ2-3; possible D gene TRBD2, 6 bases. The germline gives CDR1 SGHDT, CDR2 YYEEEE. The germline V and J ends were trimmed by 0 bases and 3 bases, with 11 bases remaining between them. This CDR3 spans 15 amino acids. The CDR3 DNA sequence: TGTGCCAGCAGCTTGGGAGGGAGGTTGACAGATACGCAGTATTTT. Encoded protein: CASSLGGRLTDTQYF.

This rearrangement joins TRBV11-2 to TRBJ2-1; 10 nucleotides match TRBD2. This CDR3 contains 15 residues. The V segment lost 7 bases and the J segment 2 bases; nucleotides outside the gene matches: 5. Germline V gives CDR1 SGHAT, CDR2 FQNNGV. This CDR3 reads CASTKLAGPYNEQFF. The CDR3 region has the DNA TGTGCCAGCACCAAACTAGCGGGACCCTACAATGAGCAGTTCTTC. Using reference TRBV11-2 and TRBJ2-1 for the parts outside the CDR3, the full variable domain is EAGVAQSPRYKIIEKRQSVAFWCNPISGHATLYWYQQILGQGPKLLIQFQNNGVVDDSQLPKDRFSAERLKGVDSTLKIQPAKLEDSAVYLCASTKLAGPYNEQFFGPGTRLTVL.

This clone was picked up a small number of times. Other DNA sequences in the same sample also yield this CDR3. The rearrangement uses TRBV5-1 and TRBJ2-3; possibly TRBD2 for D (6 bases). Germline V gene lookup returns CDR1 SGHRS and CDR2 YFSETQ. V gave up 4 bases and J gave up 0 bases, with 9 bases separating them. The CDR3 extends over 14 amino acids. The chain's CDR3 is CASSLGGSTDTQYF. As DNA, the CDR3 is TGCGCCAGCAGCCTTGGAGGGAGCACAGATACGCAGTATTTT.

The chain links TRBV6-5 to TRBJ2-3; 9 bases are a match to TRBD2. Trimming took 4 bases from V and 5 from J; bases not matched to a gene: 7. Germline CDR1 and CDR2: MNHEY and SVGAGI. This CDR3 has 15 residues. CDR3 sequence: CASSSASGMRDTQYF. The CDR3 DNA is TGTGCCAGCAGTTCAGCTAGCGGGATGAGAGATACGCAGTATTTT.

V gene TRBV6-5 combines with J gene TRBJ1-1, with D possibly TRBD1 on 6 matching bases. The CDR3 runs to 13 residues. The V end lost 6 bases, the J end lost 1 base, and 9 bases lay between the germline ends. Germline values: CDR1 MNHEY, CDR2 SVGAGI. This CDR3 is CASRDRKNTEAFF. The CDR3 region has the DNA TGTGCCAGCAGAGACAGGAAGAACACTGAAGCTTTCTTT.

This clone has just a few counts. The chain links TRBV29-1 to TRBJ1-1; 10 positions agree with TRBD1. Germline CDR1 is SQVTM and CDR2 is ANQGSEA. The V and J ends lost 4 bases and 0 bases, in that order; junction bases with no gene match: 5. The CDR3 sequence is 15 residues long. CDR3 in DNA: TGCAGCGTTGCGGGACAGGGGCTCATGAACACTGAAGCTTTCTTT. It is translated as CSVAGQGLMNTEAFF.

This clone turned up a few times. The chain uses TRBV5-4 and TRBJ2-5, with 10 nucleotides matching TRBD2. Germline V gives CDR1 SGHNT, CDR2 YYREEE (reference sequence). The CDR3 has 17 amino acids. J was trimmed by 5 bases and V by 1 base; bases with no gene match: 11. Here the CDR3 DNA reads TGTGCCAGCAGCTTGAAGACCCTAGCGGGAGTTGTGGAGACCCAGTACTTC. It specifies CASSLKTLAGVVETQYF.

This sequence joins TRBV6-5 and TRBJ2-1; weak D call: TRBD2 (7 bases). This CDR3 comprises 15 residues. V was cut by 3 bases and J by 7 bases, with 16 bases left in between. CDR1 is MNHEY, CDR2 SVGAGI, per germline. The CDR3 DNA reads as TGTGCCAGCAGTTATATGGGGGGGCTTTCTAATGAGCAGTTCTTC. Translated, it gives CASSYMGGLSNEQFF.

The chain recombines TRBV5-4 with TRBJ1-1, with TRBD1 matching over 10 bases. The CDR3 consists of 18 residues. The J segment lost 1 base and the V segment lost 4 bases, leaving 13 bases of the junction unmatched. The germline V gene encodes CDR1 SGHNT and CDR2 YYREEE (reference sequence). The DNA for the CDR3 is TGTGCCAGCAGCGGGACAGGGGAATTTTTGATTGGGAACACTGAAGCTTTCTTT. As protein: CASSGTGEFLIGNTEAFF.

This clone has more than one count but fewer than ten. This chain uses TRBV30 with TRBJ2-7; D not resolved. In germline, CDR1 is GTSNPN, CDR2 SVGIG (reference sequence). The CDR3 is made up of 14 amino acids. Trimming removed 0 bases at V and 2 bases at J, with 11 bases between. This chain's CDR3 is CAWSVLGVPYEQYF. As DNA, the CDR3 is TGTGCCTGGAGTGTACTGGGCGTGCCCTACGAGCAGTACTTC.

This chain joins TRBV25-1 and TRBJ2-5; the D gene is possibly TRBD1 (5 bases). CDR1 MGHDK and CDR2 SYGVNS come from the germline V gene. The CDR3 runs to 17 residues. The V gene lost 3 bases and the J gene lost 4 bases, with 21 bases spanning the gap. The chain's CDR3 is CASSDLVGQHRGETQYF. The CDR3 nucleotides are TGTGCCAGCAGTGATTTAGTGGGGCAGCACCGTGGAGAGACCCAGTACTTC.